The clone carrying this TCR beta chain was counted between two and nine times. Its cognate antigen is unknown. In the original workflow: After removing out-of-frame reads, around 2.2 million distinct TCRbeta sequences remained. Generated by immunoSEQ multiplex PCR, the TCRdb table keeps only in-frame clones and is missing some. V and J calls and clone size follow that table, whereas D and trimming were derived from the DNA. This table has tens of thousands of clones, roughly four fifths appearing once. The sort gate was single viable CD3+CD4+CD8-CD45RO+ cells for memory CD4+ T cells. CMV serostatus came from serum IgG against pp150, pp28, p38, p52. This entry comes from a study of memory CD4+ T cells and cytomegalovirus serostatus. Study-wide context: Donors were healthy Belgian adults, 9 CMV seropositive and fewer than 30 seronegative. Findings and caveats of the study: Repertoires predicted CMV serostatus with median bootstrapped AUC of about 0.96.

Germline-derived CDR1 and CDR2 are SGHAT and FQNNGV. This CDR3 has 14 amino acids. V gave up 4 bases and J gave up 6 bases; unmatched junction bases: 5. This chain uses TRBV11-2 with TRBJ1-3, with TRBD1 identical over 8 bases. The sample comprised memory CD4+ T cells from blood. The TCR originated in an adult in good health and CMV-seronegative. The CDR3 protein is CASSYNRGVNTIYF. CDR3 DNA sequence: TGTGCCAGCAGCTACAACAGGGGGGTAAACACCATATATTTT.